The present TCR beta chain was sequenced within a study of T-cell memory formation after mild COVID-19. On the study more broadly: TCR clusters were largely donor specific.

Whole-study findings and limits: Later expanders leaned toward CD4+, whereas clones contracting from day 15 to 85 were balanced CD4/CD8.

Sample barcodes and UMIs were carried by the TCR alpha and TCR beta cDNA libraries that 5'RACE generated with constant-segment primers. TCRdb re-derived calls from the 5' RACE reads in MiXCR, one entry per CDR3 protein. The sample includes roughly 480,000 distinct CDR3 sequences, 25% seen only once; the top ten take 9.5% to 15%. The V segment lost 0 bases and the J segment 6 bases; nucleotides outside the gene matches: 3. The germline gives CDR1 SGDLS, CDR2 YYNGEE. This CDR3 region has 15 residues. As to this clonotype: Its cognate antigen is unknown.

V usage is TRBV9 and J usage is TRBJ2-1, with 10 bases fitting TRBD2. The TCR originated in an adult woman who had mild COVID-19 (a few samples of this study predate the infection). Cell type and time point are not known. The sequencing sample was made of PBMCs or a T cell subset sorted from them (not recorded which). CDR3 amino acids: CASSVDSGGANEQFF. For the CDR3, the DNA is TGTGCCAGCAGCGTAGACAGCGGGGGGGCCAATGAGCAGTTCTTC.